One sample yielded the 8 T cell receptor beta chains listed below, sequenced in a study of early T cells in non-severe SARS-CoV-2 infection. TCRdb analysed the 5' RACE reads with MiXCR anew, one entry per CDR3 protein. The sample contains nearly 45,000 distinct CDR3 sequences, 11% of which appear only once. Sequenced: whole blood. Receptors originate from an adult who was a healthcare worker with PCR-confirmed SARS-CoV-2 infection or an uninfected control (not recorded which).

The chain employs TRBV15 and TRBJ2-7; 9 bases map to TRBD2. Trimming at V came to 5 bases and at J to 5 bases, leaving 10 bases not matched to a gene. This CDR3 is 15 amino acids long. Looked up from germline, CDR1 is LNHNV and CDR2 is YYDKDF (reference sequence). The CDR3 DNA follows: TGTGCCACCAGCTCTGCCAGCGGGGGGCGGGACGAGCAGTACTTC. Its translation: CATSSASGGRDEQYF.

This clonotype was detected only a few times. The chain couples TRBV28 to TRBJ2-7; either TRBD1 or TRBD2 may fit D (5 bases each). CDR3 size: 14 residues. V dropped 6 bases and J dropped 4 bases, with 16 bases sitting between them. Germline-derived CDR1 and CDR2 are MDHEN and SYDVKM. The CDR3 loop reads CASRTTGTIYEQYF. DNA for the CDR3: TGTGCCAGCAGGACAACCGGGACCATATACGAGCAGTACTTC.

The rearrangement joins TRBV9 to TRBJ2-3, with D uncertain. The length of the CDR3 is 14 residues. Trimming removed 4 bases at V and 6 bases at J, with 15 bases between. CDR1 is SGDLS, CDR2 YYNGEE, per germline. CDR3 sequence: CASSLEPPIDTQYF. The CDR3 nucleotides are TGTGCCAGCAGCCTCGAACCCCCCATCGATACGCAGTATTTT.

This clonotype has only a few counts. The V gene is TRBV12-3 or TRBV12-4, the J gene TRBJ2-6; 7 nucleotides align to TRBD1. This CDR3 comprises 19 residues. Trimming cost V 2 bases and J 3 bases; bases outside gene matches: 13. CDR3 coding DNA: TGTGCCAGCAGTTTATTTTATGGGACAGCGACTTATGGGGCCAACGTCCTGACTTTC. It translates to CASSLFYGTATYGANVLTF.

This clonotype was seen ten or more times. The chain recombines TRBV28 with TRBJ1-1, with TRBD1 as a possible D gene (6 bases). Germline V gene data show CDR1 as MDHEN and CDR2 as SYDVKM. V was cut by 8 bases and J by 3 bases, with 13 bases left in between. CDR3 size: 13 residues. CDR3 in amino acids: CASGRGSYTEAFF. The CDR3 DNA sequence: TGTGCCAGCGGCAGGGGTTCCTACACTGAAGCTTTCTTT.

This clonotype has only a few counts. The V and J genes are TRBV7-9 and TRBJ2-7; 7 bases agree with TRBD1. The V segment lost 5 bases and the J segment 0 bases; nucleotides outside the gene matches: 13. This CDR3 has 17 amino acids. The germline CDR1 and CDR2 sequences are SEHNR and FQNEAQ (reference sequence). CDR3 in amino acids: CASSILTGKSASYEQYF. The DNA for the CDR3 is TGTGCCAGCAGCATATTGACAGGGAAAAGCGCCTCCTACGAGCAGTACTTC.

The V and J genes are TRBV20-1 and TRBJ1-3; D gene uncertain. V was clipped by 6 bases and J by 0 bases, with 15 bases between them. The CDR3 is 15 amino acids. CDR1 and CDR2 from the germline V gene are DFQATT and SNEGSKA (reference sequence). CDR3 sequence (DNA): TGCAGTGCCATCGTCGGTCCTCTCTCTGGAAACACCATATATTTT. This codes for CSAIVGPLSGNTIYF.

In this sample, this clonotype turned up many times. This chain links TRBV7-2 with TRBJ2-5; the match to TRBD2 covers 13 bases. This CDR3 has 15 residues. The ends lost 5 bases at V and 4 bases at J; junction bases unmatched: 4. CDR1 is SGHTA, CDR2 FQGNSA, per germline. CDR3 region: CASSQTSGGAETQYF. DNA for the CDR3: TGTGCCAGCAGCCAAACTAGCGGGGGGGCAGAGACCCAGTACTTC.